Listed below are T cell receptor beta chains from one sample, sequenced in a study of cytomegalovirus exposure and HLA in healthy donors. The protocol was immunoSEQ multiplex PCR, while the TCRdb copy is restricted to in-frame clones and leaves out a portion. The sample has roughly 90,000 clones; roughly 78% are singletons. The sample taken for sequencing was PBMCs. Receptor source: a woman in her 40s in good health and CMV-seropositive. CDR3s leave out the opening cysteine and the closing phenylalanine or tryptophan. Each record gives: V gene, clone size, J gene, D gene, CDR3 protein. The D gene is left open where the match is weak. Clone size is given for some rows only: seen once, a few or many times, or a class if the clone is expanded.

TRBV28,NA,TRBJ1-5,TRBD1,ASSLAATRGRNQPQH
TRBV27,few,TRBJ2-1,NA,ASSLGRGLYNEQF
TRBV28,NA,TRBJ2-1,NA,ASSLAGYNEQF
TRBV6-7,few,TRBJ1-5,TRBD1,ASSYSRCIQGKGYSNQPQH
TRBV5-4,medium-sized,TRBJ2-2,NA,ASSLERGWSGELF
TRBV30,once,TRBJ1-3,NA,AWSPGARNTIY
TRBV29-1,NA,TRBJ2-1,NA,SVELAFFNEQF
TRBV14,NA,TRBJ2-3,TRBD2,ASSLSGTTAFGTDTQY
TRBV6-1,NA,TRBJ2-3,TRBD1,ASSERKGTGGGSTDTQY
TRBV9,NA,TRBJ2-2,NA,ASSVATSFLTGELF
TRBV9,NA,TRBJ1-2,TRBD1,ASSGGAGQGYGYT
TRBV19,NA,TRBJ2-7,TRBD1,ASSPRQGVYEQY
TRBV5-1,NA,TRBJ2-5,NA,ASSLERPGQETQY
TRBV11-2,NA,TRBJ2-7,TRBD2,ASSLVPGGTYEQY
TRBV9,NA,TRBJ2-6,NA,ASSVGPGFGANVLT
TRBV27,NA,TRBJ1-5,TRBD1,ASSSGQGGRSNQPQH
TRBV28,NA,TRBJ2-1,TRBD2,ASSFSPSGSRIEQF
TRBV5-5,NA,TRBJ2-1,TRBD2,ASSQELAGVDNEQF
TRBV4-3,few,TRBJ2-7,NA,ASSQEGRGWYEQY
TRBV6-5,once,TRBJ1-3,NA,ASSSPWTEGGNTIY
TRBV27,NA,TRBJ1-4,TRBD1,ASSQTGIHEKLF
TRBV9,NA,TRBJ2-7,NA,ASSVEGGTWSNEQY
TRBV11-2,NA,TRBJ1-5,NA,ASSLASDSNQPQH
TRBV18,NA,TRBJ2-7,TRBD1,ASSPVGQGDEQY
TRBV5-6,once,TRBJ2-5,TRBD1,ASFSGQGETQY
TRBV28,NA,TRBJ1-5,NA,ASSLSGAQQPQH
TRBV6-1,NA,TRBJ2-3,TRBD2,ASSEQAGGGDTQY
TRBV19,NA,TRBJ1-4,TRBD1,ASSMDQGARNEKLF
TRBV19,NA,TRBJ2-3,TRBD2,ASSIMRSPDESSGVPDTDTQY
TRBV7-3,medium-sized,TRBJ1-1,NA,ASSLTTNTEAF
TRBV18,NA,TRBJ1-5,TRBD1,ASSQDRVPPQH
TRBV18,many,TRBJ1-4,TRBD1,ASSPTRGPGEKLF
TRBV7-8,once,TRBJ2-3,NA,ASSSQMSTDTQY
TRBV30,NA,TRBJ1-5,NA,AWSQGQGGNQPQH
TRBV6-5,NA,TRBJ2-7,TRBD1,ASSAGQGQY
TRBV4-2,NA,TRBJ2-5,NA,ASSQNSGEETQY
TRBV5-4,few,TRBJ2-7,TRBD1,ASSSGTGVYEQY
TRBV5-1,NA,TRBJ1-1,TRBD1,ASSLGGYMNTEAF
TRBV19,NA,TRBJ2-1,TRBD2,ASSRAAGGGNEQF
TRBV19,NA,TRBJ2-2,NA,ASSIGQIGELF
TRBV5-4,NA,TRBJ2-1,TRBD2,ASSMGLAGASEQF
TRBV5-6,few,TRBJ1-4,TRBD1,ASSENRGINEKLF
TRBV11-3,NA,TRBJ2-2,NA,ASSLARVGSLGTGELF
TRBV6-6,NA,TRBJ1-1,NA,ASSYQGTNTEAF